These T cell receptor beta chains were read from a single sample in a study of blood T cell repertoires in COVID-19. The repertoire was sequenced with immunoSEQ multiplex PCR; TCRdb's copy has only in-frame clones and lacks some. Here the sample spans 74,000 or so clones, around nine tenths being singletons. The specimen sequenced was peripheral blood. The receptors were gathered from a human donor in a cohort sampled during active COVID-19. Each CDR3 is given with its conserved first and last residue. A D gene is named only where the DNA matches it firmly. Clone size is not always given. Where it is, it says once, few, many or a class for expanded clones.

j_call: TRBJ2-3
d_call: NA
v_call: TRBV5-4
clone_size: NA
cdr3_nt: TGTGCCAGCAGCTTTGGGGGACAACGGAGCACAGATACGCAGTATTTT
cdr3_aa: CASSFGGQRSTDTQYF

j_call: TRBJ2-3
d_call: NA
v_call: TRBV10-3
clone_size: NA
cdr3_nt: TGTGCCATCTGCCGGACTAGCACAGATACGCAGTATTTT
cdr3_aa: CAICRTSTDTQYF

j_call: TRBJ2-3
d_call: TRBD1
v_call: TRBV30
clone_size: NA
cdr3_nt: TGTGCCTGGAGTGTTTTCGGGACAGCTAGCACAGATACGCAGTATTTT
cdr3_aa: CAWSVFGTASTDTQYF

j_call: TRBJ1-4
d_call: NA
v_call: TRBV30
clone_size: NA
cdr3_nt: TGTGCCTGGAGTGCCCACCGAGGGAGGGCAACTAATGAAAAACTGTTTTTT
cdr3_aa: CAWSAHRGRATNEKLFF

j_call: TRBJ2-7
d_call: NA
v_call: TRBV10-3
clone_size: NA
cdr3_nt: TGTGCCATCAGTGATTCAACAGCCTACTCCTACGAGCAGTACTTC
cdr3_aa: CAISDSTAYSYEQYF

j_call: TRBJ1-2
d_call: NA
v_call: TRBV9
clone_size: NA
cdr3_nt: TGTGCCAGCAGCGTAGCAGGGGCGGGTGGTGGCTACACCTTC
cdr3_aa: CASSVAGAGGGYTF

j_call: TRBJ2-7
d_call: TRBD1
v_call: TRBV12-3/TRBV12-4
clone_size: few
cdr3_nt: TGTGCCAGCAGGTCGACAGGGGCCTACGAGCAGTACTTC
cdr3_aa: CASRSTGAYEQYF

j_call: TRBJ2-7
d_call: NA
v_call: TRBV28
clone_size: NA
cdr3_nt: TGTTGCACAGGGAGATCCCTCTACGAGCAGTACTTC
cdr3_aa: CCTGRSLYEQYF

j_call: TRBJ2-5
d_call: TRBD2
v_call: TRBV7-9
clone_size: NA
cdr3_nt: TGTGCCAGCAGCCCCGGACTAGCTCTAGAGACCCAGTACTTC
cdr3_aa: CASSPGLALETQYF

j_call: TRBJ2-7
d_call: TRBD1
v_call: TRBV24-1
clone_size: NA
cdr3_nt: TGTGCCACGGGACAGACCTACGAGCAGTACTTC
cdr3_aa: CATGQTYEQYF

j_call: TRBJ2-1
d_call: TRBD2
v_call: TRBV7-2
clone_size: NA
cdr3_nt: TGTGCCAGCAGCCCACCCGGGACTAGCGTCAATGAGCAGTTCTTC
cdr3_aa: CASSPPGTSVNEQFF

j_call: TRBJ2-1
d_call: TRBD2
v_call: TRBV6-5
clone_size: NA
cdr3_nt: TGTGCCAGCAGTTTAGCGGGAGGAAGCAACAATGAGCAGTTCTTC
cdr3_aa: CASSLAGGSNNEQFF

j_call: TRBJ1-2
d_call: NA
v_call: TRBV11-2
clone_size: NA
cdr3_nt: TGTGCCAGCAGCTTAGGGTTTATACAGACCCTTAGCTACACCTTC
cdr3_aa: CASSLGFIQTLSYTF

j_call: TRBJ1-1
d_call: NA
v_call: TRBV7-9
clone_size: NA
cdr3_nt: TGTGCCAGCAGCTTAGAGGCGGATGAAGCTTTCTTT
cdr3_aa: CASSLEADEAFF

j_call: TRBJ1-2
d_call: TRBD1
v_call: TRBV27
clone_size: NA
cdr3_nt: TGTGCCAGCAGTCCTCCGGGACAGGGGTTCTATGGCTACACCTTC
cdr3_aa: CASSPPGQGFYGYTF

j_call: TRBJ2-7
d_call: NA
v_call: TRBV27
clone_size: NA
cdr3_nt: TGTGCCAGCAGTTCCCCCAAGGGGCGCTACGAGCAGTACTTC
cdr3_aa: CASSSPKGRYEQYF

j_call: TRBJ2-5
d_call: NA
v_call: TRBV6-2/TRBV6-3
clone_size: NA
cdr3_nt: TGTGCCAGCAGTAGCTCCATTGAGACCCAGTACTTC
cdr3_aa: CASSSSIETQYF

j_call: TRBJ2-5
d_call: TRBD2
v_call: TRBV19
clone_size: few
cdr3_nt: TGTGCCAGTAGTTGGACTGGACTAGCGGGAGGTCAAGAGACCCAGTACTTC
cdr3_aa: CASSWTGLAGGQETQYF

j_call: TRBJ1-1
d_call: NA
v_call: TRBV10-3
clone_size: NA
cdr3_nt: TGTGCCATCAGTACTAACAGGGACACTGAAGCTTTCTTT
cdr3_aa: CAISTNRDTEAFF

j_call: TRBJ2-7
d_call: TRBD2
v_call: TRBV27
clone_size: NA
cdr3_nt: TGTGCCAGCATCCGGACTAGCGGGCGGTCCTACGAGCAGTACTTC
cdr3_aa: CASIRTSGRSYEQYF

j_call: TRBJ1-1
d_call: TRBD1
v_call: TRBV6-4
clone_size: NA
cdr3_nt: TGTGCCAGCAGTGACTCGCCGATGACAGGGGCCAGAGAAGCTTTCTTT
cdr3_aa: CASSDSPMTGAREAFF

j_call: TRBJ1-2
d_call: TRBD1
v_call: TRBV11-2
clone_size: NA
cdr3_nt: TGTGCCAGCAGCCCGGGGGACAGATATGGCTACACCTTC
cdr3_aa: CASSPGDRYGYTF

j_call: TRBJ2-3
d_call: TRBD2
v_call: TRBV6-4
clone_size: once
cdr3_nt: TGTGCCAGCAGCCTCGGGACTAGGAGGCCGCCAGATACGCAGTATTTT
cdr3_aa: CASSLGTRRPPDTQYF

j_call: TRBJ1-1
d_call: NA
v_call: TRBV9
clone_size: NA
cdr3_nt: TGTGCCAGCAGCGTTGAGGACAGCCGGGGTAACACTGAAGCTTTCTTT
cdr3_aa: CASSVEDSRGNTEAFF

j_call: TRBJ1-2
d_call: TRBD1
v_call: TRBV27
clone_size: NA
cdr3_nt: TGTGCCAGCAGTTCGACAGGGTTGCAAAACTATGGCTACACCTTC
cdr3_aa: CASSSTGLQNYGYTF

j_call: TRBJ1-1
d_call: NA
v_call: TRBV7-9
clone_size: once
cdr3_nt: TGTGCCAGCAGCCCCCTACAGAAGATGAACACTGAAGCTTTCTTT
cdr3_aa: CASSPLQKMNTEAFF

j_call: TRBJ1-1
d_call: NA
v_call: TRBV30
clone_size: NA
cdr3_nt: TGTGCCTACCTTAAGGTCTCGGGGACTGAAGCTTTCTTT
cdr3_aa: CAYLKVSGTEAFF

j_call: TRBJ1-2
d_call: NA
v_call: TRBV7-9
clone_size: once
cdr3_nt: TGTGCCAGCAGCTTATCACCGCAGGGGATTCGCTACACCTTC
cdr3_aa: CASSLSPQGIRYTF

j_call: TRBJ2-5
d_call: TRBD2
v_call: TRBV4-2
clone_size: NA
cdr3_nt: TGTGCCAGCAGCCAAGCCTCTTCGACTGGACTAGCGGGGTTCTCTGAGACCCAGTACTTC
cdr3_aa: CASSQASSTGLAGFSETQYF

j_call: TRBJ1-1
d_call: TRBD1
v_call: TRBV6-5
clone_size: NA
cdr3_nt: TGTGCCAGCAGGGGACAGTTTTCCAACACTGAAGCTTTCTTT
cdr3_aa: CASRGQFSNTEAFF

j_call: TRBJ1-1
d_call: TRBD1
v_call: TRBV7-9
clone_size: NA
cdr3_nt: TGTGCCAGCAGCCGCCTTCATGACAGGGTATCTGAAGCTTTCTTT
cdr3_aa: CASSRLHDRVSEAFF

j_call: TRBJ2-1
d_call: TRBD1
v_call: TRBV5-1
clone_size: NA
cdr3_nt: TGCGCCAGCAGTTTGGGACAGGGCCCCTACAATGAGCAGTTCTTC
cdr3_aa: CASSLGQGPYNEQFF

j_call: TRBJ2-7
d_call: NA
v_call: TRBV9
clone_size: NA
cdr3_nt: TGTGCCAGCAGCGTGGGACTTCCCACGGGGGAGCAGTACTTC
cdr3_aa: CASSVGLPTGEQYF

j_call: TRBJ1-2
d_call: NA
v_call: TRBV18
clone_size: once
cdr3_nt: TGTGCCAGCTCACCATTTTCCAGGGAAGCTGGCTACACCTTC
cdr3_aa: CASSPFSREAGYTF

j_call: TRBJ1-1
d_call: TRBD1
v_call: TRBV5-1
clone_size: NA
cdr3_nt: TGCGCCAGCAGCCACGGGACAGGTAAGGAGAACACTGAAGCTTTCTTT
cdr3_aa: CASSHGTGKENTEAFF

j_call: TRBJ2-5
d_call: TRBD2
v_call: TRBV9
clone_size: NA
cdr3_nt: TGTGCCAGCAGCGTAGCTAGCGGGGGGGGCAACCAAGAGACCCAGTACTTC
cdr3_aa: CASSVASGGGNQETQYF

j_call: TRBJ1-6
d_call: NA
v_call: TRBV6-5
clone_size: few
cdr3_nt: TGTGCCAGCAGTCCGTCCGGCCCGGCGGGTTCACCCCTCCACTTT
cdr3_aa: CASSPSGPAGSPLHF

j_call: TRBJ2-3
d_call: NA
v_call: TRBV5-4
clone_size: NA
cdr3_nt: TGTGCCAGCAGCTTAGGGGGGGTGGGCACAGATACGCAGTATTTT
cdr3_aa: CASSLGGVGTDTQYF

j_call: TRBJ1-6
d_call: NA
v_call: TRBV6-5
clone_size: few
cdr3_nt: TGTGCCAGCAGTTACTCAGCAGGTTCACCCCTCCACTTT
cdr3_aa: CASSYSAGSPLHF

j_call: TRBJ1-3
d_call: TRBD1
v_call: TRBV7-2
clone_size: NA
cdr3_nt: TGTGCCAGCAGCTTGACCGGGACAGGGACCTCTGGAAACACCATATATTTT
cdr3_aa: CASSLTGTGTSGNTIYF

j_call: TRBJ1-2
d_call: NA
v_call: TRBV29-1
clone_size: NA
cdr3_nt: TGCAGCGTTGAAGGAGAAGGAGGGAGTAAAGTCTACACCTTC
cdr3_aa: CSVEGEGGSKVYTF

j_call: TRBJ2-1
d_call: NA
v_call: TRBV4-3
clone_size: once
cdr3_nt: TGCGCCAGCAGCCAAGGTCAGGACTCCTACAATGAGCAGTTCTTC
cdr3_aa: CASSQGQDSYNEQFF

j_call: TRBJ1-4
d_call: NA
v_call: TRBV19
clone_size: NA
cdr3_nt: TGTGCCAGTAACCGGGGGATCACTAATGAAAAACTGTTTTTT
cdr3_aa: CASNRGITNEKLFF

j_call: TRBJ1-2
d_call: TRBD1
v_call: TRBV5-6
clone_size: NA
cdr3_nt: TGTGCCAGCAGGCCTGCCGGGACAGGGGGCGGTGGCTACACCTTC
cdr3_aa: CASRPAGTGGGGYTF

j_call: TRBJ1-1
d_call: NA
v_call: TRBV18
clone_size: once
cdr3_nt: TGTGCCAGCTCACCTCAAGGGGTGTCGACTGAAGCTTTCTTT
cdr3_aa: CASSPQGVSTEAFF

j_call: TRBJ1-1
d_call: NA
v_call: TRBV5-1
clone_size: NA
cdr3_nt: TGCGCCAGCAGCGGATATGACACAGGGAACACTGAAGCTTTCTTT
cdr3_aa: CASSGYDTGNTEAFF

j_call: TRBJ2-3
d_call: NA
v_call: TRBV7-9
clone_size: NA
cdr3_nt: TGTGCCAGCAGCCGCTCCCGGGAGAATTCAGATACGCAGTATTTT
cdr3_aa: CASSRSRENSDTQYF

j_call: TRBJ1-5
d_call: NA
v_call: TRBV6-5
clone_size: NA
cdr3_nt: TGTGCCAGCAGCGCGGACACCTATAGCAATCAGCCCCAGCATTTT
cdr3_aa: CASSADTYSNQPQHF

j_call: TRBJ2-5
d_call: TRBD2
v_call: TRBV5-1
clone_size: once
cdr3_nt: TGCGCCAGCAGCAAGGGGGTAGCGGGGGTGAGAAAGACCCAGTACTTC
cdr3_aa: CASSKGVAGVRKTQYF

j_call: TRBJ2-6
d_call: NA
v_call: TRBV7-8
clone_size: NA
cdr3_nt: TGTGCCAGCAGCTTAGGACCAGCGGGTCTTTCTGGGGCCAACGTCCTGACTTTC
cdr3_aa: CASSLGPAGLSGANVLTF

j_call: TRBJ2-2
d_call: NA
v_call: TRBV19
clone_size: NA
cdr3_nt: TGTGCCAGTAGTCAGCCGGGACTTAACACCGGGGAGCTGTTTTTT
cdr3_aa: CASSQPGLNTGELFF

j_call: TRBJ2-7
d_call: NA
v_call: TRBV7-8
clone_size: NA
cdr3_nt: TGTGCCAGCAGCTTAGGGCTAGTGGACGAGCAGTACTTC
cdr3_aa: CASSLGLVDEQYF

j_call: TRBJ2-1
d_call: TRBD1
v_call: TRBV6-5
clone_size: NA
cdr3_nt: TGTGCCAGCAGTTACGGGACAGGGGTTCCCAATGAGCAGTTCTTC
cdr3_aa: CASSYGTGVPNEQFF

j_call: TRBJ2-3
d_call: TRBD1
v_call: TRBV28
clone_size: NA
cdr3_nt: TGTGCCAGCAGTTTGCCGGGACAGGGAAGCACAGATACGCAGTATTTT
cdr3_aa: CASSLPGQGSTDTQYF

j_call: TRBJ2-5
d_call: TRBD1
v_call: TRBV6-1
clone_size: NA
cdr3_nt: TGTGCCAGCAGTGAAGCTGAGGGGGACAGGGGGCGGGAGACCCAGTACTTC
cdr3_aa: CASSEAEGDRGRETQYF